This entry is about one T cell receptor (beta chain). Antigen specificity is unknown. The record originates from a study of identical twins. Study findings and constraints: In cord blood, abundant beta clonotypes had fewer insertions; memory showed no trend. Beta out-of-frame sequences showed weaker excess sharing between twins.

CDR3 length equals 17 residues. Germline V gene lookup returns CDR1 SGHTA and CDR2 FQGTGA. Losses at the gene ends were 1 base for V and 6 bases for J; bases not matched to a gene: 10. Everyone who gave samples was a healthy Caucasian. TCRdb reprocessed the 5' RACE reads with MiXCR, giving one entry per CDR3 protein. The sample includes under 300,000 distinct CDR3 sequences, over 12% of them seen just once. This receptor was identified in a woman between 18 and 29 years old in good health. What was sequenced was memory (CD45RO+) T cells sorted from blood. The chain carries TRBV7-3 and TRBJ2-3; 10 bases align to TRBD1. The CDR3, as DNA: TGTGCCAGCAGCTTAAGCCCCCTAGGGACAGGGGCCGATACGCAGTATTTT. Its translation is CASSLSPLGTGADTQYF.